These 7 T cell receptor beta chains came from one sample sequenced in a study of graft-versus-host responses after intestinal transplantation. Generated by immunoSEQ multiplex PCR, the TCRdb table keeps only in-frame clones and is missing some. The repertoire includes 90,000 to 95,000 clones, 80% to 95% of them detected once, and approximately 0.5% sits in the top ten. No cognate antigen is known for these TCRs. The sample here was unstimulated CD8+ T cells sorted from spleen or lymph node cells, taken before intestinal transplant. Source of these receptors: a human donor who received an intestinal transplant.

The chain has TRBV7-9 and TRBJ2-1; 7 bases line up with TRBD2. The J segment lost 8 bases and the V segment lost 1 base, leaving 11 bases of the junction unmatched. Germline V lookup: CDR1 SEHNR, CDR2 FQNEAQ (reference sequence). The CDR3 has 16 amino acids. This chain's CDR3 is CASSLDYSGLVDEQFF. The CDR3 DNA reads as TGTGCCAGCAGCTTAGACTATAGCGGGCTGGTAGATGAGCAGTTCTTC.

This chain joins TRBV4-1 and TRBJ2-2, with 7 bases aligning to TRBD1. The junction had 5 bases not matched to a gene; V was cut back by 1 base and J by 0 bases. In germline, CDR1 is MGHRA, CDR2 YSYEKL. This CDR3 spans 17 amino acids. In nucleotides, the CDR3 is TGCGCCAGCAGCCAAGCGCCCGGGACAGCGAACACCGGGGAGCTGTTTTTT. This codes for CASSQAPGTANTGELFF.

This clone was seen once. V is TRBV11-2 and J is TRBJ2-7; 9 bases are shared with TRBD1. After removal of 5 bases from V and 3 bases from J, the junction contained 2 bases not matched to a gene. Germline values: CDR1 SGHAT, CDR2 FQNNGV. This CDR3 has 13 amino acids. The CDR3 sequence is CASSEDRGYEQYF. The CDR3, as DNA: TGTGCCAGCAGCGAGGACAGGGGCTACGAGCAGTACTTC.

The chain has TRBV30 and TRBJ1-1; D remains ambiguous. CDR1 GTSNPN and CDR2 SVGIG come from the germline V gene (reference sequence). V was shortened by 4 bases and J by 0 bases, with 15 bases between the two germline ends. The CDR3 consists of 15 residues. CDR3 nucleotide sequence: TGTGCCTGGACCCTGGTTCAGGTTTTGAACACTGAAGCTTTCTTT. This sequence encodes CAWTLVQVLNTEAFF.

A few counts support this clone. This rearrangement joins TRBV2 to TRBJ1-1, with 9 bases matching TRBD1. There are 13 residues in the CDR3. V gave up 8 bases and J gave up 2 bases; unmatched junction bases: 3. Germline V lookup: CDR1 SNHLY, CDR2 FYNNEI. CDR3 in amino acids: CASGGQGNTEAFF. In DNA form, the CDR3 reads TGTGCCAGCGGGGGACAGGGCAACACTGAAGCTTTCTTT.

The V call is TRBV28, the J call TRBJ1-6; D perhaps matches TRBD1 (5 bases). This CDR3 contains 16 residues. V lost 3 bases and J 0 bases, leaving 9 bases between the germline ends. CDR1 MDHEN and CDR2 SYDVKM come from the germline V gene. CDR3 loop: CASSFADSSYNSPLHF. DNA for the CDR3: TGTGCCAGCAGTTTTGCAGACAGCTCCTATAATTCACCCCTCCACTTT.

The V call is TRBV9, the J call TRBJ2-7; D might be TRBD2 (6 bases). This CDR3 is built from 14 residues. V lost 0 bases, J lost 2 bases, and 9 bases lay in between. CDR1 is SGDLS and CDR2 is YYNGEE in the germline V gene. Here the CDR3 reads CASSVDPGAYEQYF. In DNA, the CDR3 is TGTGCCAGCAGCGTAGATCCGGGGGCCTACGAGCAGTACTTC.